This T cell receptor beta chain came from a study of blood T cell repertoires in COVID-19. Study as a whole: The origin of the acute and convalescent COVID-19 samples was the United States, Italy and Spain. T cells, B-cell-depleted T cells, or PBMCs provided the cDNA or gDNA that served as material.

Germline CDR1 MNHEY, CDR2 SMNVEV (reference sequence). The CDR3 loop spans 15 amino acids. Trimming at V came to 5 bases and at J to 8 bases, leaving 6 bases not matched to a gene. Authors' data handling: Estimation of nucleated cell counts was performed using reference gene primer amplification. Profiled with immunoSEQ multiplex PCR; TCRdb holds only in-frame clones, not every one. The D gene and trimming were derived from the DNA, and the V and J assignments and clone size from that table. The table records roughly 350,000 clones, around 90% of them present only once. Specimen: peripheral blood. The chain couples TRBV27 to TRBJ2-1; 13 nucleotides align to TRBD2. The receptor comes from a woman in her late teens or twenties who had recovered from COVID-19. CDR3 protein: CASSPTSGRDDEQFF. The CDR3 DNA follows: TGTGCCAGCAGTCCTACTAGCGGGAGGGACGATGAGCAGTTCTTC.